The 28 T cell receptor beta chains reported below all come from one sample, sequenced in a study of control samples from healthy donors and cancer patients. Some clones are missing from TCRdb's copy, which holds only in-frame ones; the method was immunoSEQ multiplex PCR. The data show some 95,000 clones, about 90% seen once. Sequences were obtained from blood. The receptors here all came from a man aged 30 to 39 in good health.

V usage is TRBV30 and J usage is TRBJ2-3, with 10 bases fitting TRBD2. The ends lost 8 bases at V and 5 bases at J; junction bases unmatched: 10. The CDR3 loop spans 14 amino acids. The germline V gene encodes CDR1 GTSNPN and CDR2 SVGIG (reference sequence). This CDR3 reads CAGGRAGGGDTQYF. The CDR3, as DNA: TGTGCCGGAGGACGAGCGGGAGGGGGAGATACGCAGTATTTT.

This clone was detected only a few times. The gene calls are TRBV7-2 and TRBJ2-5; D possibly corresponds to TRBD2 (6 bases). The V end was cut by 2 bases, the J end by 5 bases, with 15 bases between. This CDR3 is 15 amino acids long. Germline V CDR1 and CDR2: SGHTA, FQGNSA. In DNA, the CDR3 is TGTGCCAGCAGCTTAACAAGGACTGGGGGGGAGACCCAGTACTTC. The encoded protein is CASSLTRTGGETQYF.

The V gene is TRBV6-1, the J gene TRBJ2-1; no clear D. The CDR3 loop spans 14 amino acids. CDR1 MNHNS and CDR2 SASEGT come from the germline V gene. V lost 2 bases to trimming and J lost 4 bases, with 9 bases between them. The CDR3 sequence is CASSEWVLYNEQFF. CDR3 in DNA: TGTGCCAGCAGTGAATGGGTCTTATACAATGAGCAGTTCTTC.

J is TRBJ1-2 and V is TRBV12-3 or TRBV12-4; the D is unclear. The CDR3 loop spans 12 amino acids. The germline V and J ends were trimmed by 4 bases and 7 bases, with 10 bases remaining between them. CDR3 bases: TGTGCCAGCAGTTACACGGAGAGTGGCTACACCTTC. This translates into CASSYTESGYTF.

This chain connects TRBV6-2 or TRBV6-3 to TRBJ2-3; no reliable D call. There are 14 residues in the CDR3. The germline CDR1 and CDR2 sequences are MNHEY and SVGEGT. V was clipped by 2 bases and J by 9 bases, with 15 bases between them. Written as DNA, the CDR3 is TGTGCCAGCAGTTACGCGGCTCGTGGGGAAACGCAGTATTTT. Protein: CASSYAARGETQYF.

J is TRBJ1-1 and V is TRBV18; tentative D call: TRBD1 (5 bases). Germline V lookup: CDR1 KGHSH, CDR2 LQKENI. The CDR3 is 17 residues long. V was cut by 4 bases and J by 4 bases, with 22 bases left in between. CDR3 sequence: CASSLSGTNLVPTEAFF. For the CDR3, the DNA is TGTGCCAGCTCACTGTCCGGGACCAACTTGGTCCCCACTGAAGCTTTCTTT.

The gene calls are TRBV15 and TRBJ2-3; TRBD2 matches 12 bases. The CDR3 extends over 21 amino acids. Trimming cost V 0 bases and J 4 bases; bases outside gene matches: 17. CDR1 is LNHNV and CDR2 is YYDKDF in the germline V gene (reference sequence). CDR3 residues: CATSRDPRSQRLAGVADTQYF. In DNA, the CDR3 is TGTGCCACCAGCAGAGATCCCCGGTCCCAGCGACTAGCGGGAGTCGCAGATACGCAGTATTTT. Looking up the rest from reference TRBV15 and TRBJ2-3 gives the full variable domain: DAMVIQNPRYQVTQFGKPVTLSCSQTLNHNVMYWYQQKSSQAPKLLFHYYDKDFNNEADTPDNFQSRRPNTSFCFLDIRSPGLGDTAMYLCATSRDPRSQRLAGVADTQYFGPGTRLTVL.

In nucleotides, the CDR3 is TGTGCCACCAGCAGAGACCCGGGACAGGGGCTCTACGAGCAGTACTTC. Protein: CATSRDPGQGLYEQYF. The V and J genes are TRBV15 and TRBJ2-7, with TRBD1 matching over 10 bases. The junction had 5 bases not matched to a gene; V was cut back by 0 bases and J by 3 bases. The CDR3 consists of 16 residues. From germline, CDR1 is LNHNV and CDR2 YYDKDF (reference sequence).

CDR3: CASSDGLFTDTQYF. The CDR3 DNA reads TGTGCCAGCAGTGACGGACTGTTCACAGATACGCAGTATTTT. The chain has TRBV27 and TRBJ2-3; perhaps TRBD2 as D (5 bases). The V and J ends lost 5 bases and 2 bases respectively, with 11 bases between them. The germline gives CDR1 MNHEY, CDR2 SMNVEV (reference sequence). This CDR3 has 14 residues.

The chain is built from TRBV19 and TRBJ2-2; 11 bases are a match to TRBD1. The CDR3 contains 16 residues. CDR1 and CDR2 (germline): LNHDA, SQIVND (reference sequence). V trimming: 6 bases; J trimming: 0 bases; junction bases outside the gene matches: 3. The CDR3 reads CASRDRGRSNTGELFF. The CDR3 DNA reads TGTGCCAGTAGGGACAGGGGGCGTTCGAACACCGGGGAGCTGTTTTTT.

The V gene is TRBV18, the J gene TRBJ2-7; TRBD2 matches at 7 bases. The CDR3 runs 14 residues. The J segment lost 3 bases and the V segment lost 0 bases, leaving 2 bases of the junction unmatched. Germline lookup yields CDR1 KGHSH and CDR2 LQKENI. The CDR3 is CASSPPGGIYEQYF. CDR3 nucleotide sequence: TGTGCCAGCTCACCACCCGGGGGGATCTACGAGCAGTACTTC.

The genes are TRBV30 and TRBJ1-2; TRBD1 matches at 8 bases. CDR1 and CDR2 (germline): GTSNPN, SVGIG (reference sequence). The trim removed 0 bases at V and 8 bases at J, leaving 11 bases unmatched. The CDR3 is 15 residues long. CDR3 nucleotide sequence: TGTGCCTGGAGTGTGAGGAGGACAGGGTCCTGGGGCTACACCTTC. The encoded protein is CAWSVRRTGSWGYTF.

The rearrangement joins TRBV7-2 to TRBJ1-1, with no clear D. The CDR3 is 13 residues long. Germline values: CDR1 SGHTA, CDR2 FQGNSA. Deletions cut 3 bases from V and 6 bases from J, with 11 bases between. As DNA, the CDR3 is TGTGCCAGCAGCTTTTATCGGGTCCCTGAAGCTTTCTTT. Its translation: CASSFYRVPEAFF.

The genes are TRBV6-1 and TRBJ2-7; the D gene is possibly TRBD1 (6 bases). Trimming took 0 bases from V and 9 from J, leaving 18 bases between them. The CDR3 loop spans 15 amino acids. Germline V gives CDR1 MNHNS, CDR2 SASEGT. As DNA, the CDR3 is TGTGCCAGCAGTGAAGCCTCGGCAGGGGCCCTGGGGCAGTACTTC. Translated, it gives CASSEASAGALGQYF.

The rearrangement uses TRBV7-2 and TRBJ1-2, with D uncertain. This CDR3 region has 14 residues. Trimming shortened V by 1 base and J by 7 bases, and 13 bases separated the two germline ends. Germline V gene data show CDR1 as SGHTA and CDR2 as FQGNSA. In nucleotides, the CDR3 is TGTGCCAGCAGCTTAGTGCTGACCTCGGCTGGCTACACCTTC. Translation gives CASSLVLTSAGYTF.

Comments on this clone: One end of the junction is discordant with germline, which a read error may explain. The rearrangement joins TRBV9 to TRBJ2-7; no firm D call. This CDR3 is 8 amino acids long. Germline V gene lookup returns CDR1 SGDLS and CDR2 YYNGEE. CDR3 region: CASSAVVF. The DNA of the CDR3 is TGTGCCAGCAGCGCCGTAGTGTTC.

The V and J genes are TRBV7-3 and TRBJ2-5, with a weak D call TRBD2 (5 bases). Germline V gene lookup returns CDR1 SGHTA and CDR2 FQGTGA. V was trimmed by 5 bases and J by 1 base, leaving 8 bases between them. The CDR3 is 13 residues long. The CDR3 spells CASSRAGQETQYF. For the CDR3, the DNA is TGTGCCAGCAGCCGGGCGGGCCAAGAGACCCAGTACTTC. Full variable domain (rest looked up from reference TRBV7-3 and TRBJ2-5): GAGVSQTPSNKVTEKGKYVELRCDPISGHTALYWYRQSLGQGPEFLIYFQGTGAADDSGLPNDRFFAVRPEGSVSTLKIQRTERGDSAVYLCASSRAGQETQYFGPGTRLLVL.

The J gene is TRBJ1-6, the V gene TRBV27; D might be TRBD1 (5 bases). From germline, CDR1 is MNHEY and CDR2 SMNVEV (reference sequence). The V end was cut by 7 bases, the J end by 9 bases, with 13 bases between. The CDR3 spans 13 residues. In DNA, the CDR3 is TGTGCCAGCATGGGGGGTTTTGGTTCACCCCTCCACTTT. Protein product: CASMGGFGSPLHF.

This sequence joins TRBV7-2 and TRBJ2-3; TRBD2 matches at 10 bases. CDR3 length equals 18 residues. The V gene's germline CDR1 is SGHTA and CDR2 FQGNSA. V lost 1 base and J lost 2; bases outside the gene matches: 9. For the CDR3, the DNA is TGTGCCAGCAGCTTAGAAAGGACTAGCGGCGGCAACACAGATACGCAGTATTTT. Its translation is CASSLERTSGGNTDTQYF.

This clone appeared a single time. V gene TRBV6-2 or TRBV6-3 combines with J gene TRBJ2-7; D remains unclear. CDR3 size: 12 residues. Per germline, CDR1 MNHEY and CDR2 SVGEGT. Trimming pared 1 base from V and 0 bases from J, leaving 1 base between. CDR3 coding DNA: TGTGCCAGCAGTTACTTCTCCTACGAGCAGTACTTC. Protein sequence: CASSYFSYEQYF.

Points on this clone: Other DNA sequences in the sample encode the same CDR3. The V call is TRBV5-6, the J call TRBJ2-7; tentative D call: TRBD1 (5 bases). The germline gives CDR1 SGHDT, CDR2 YYEEEE. V gave up 4 bases and J gave up 5 bases, with 10 bases separating them. The CDR3 is 12 amino acids. As DNA, the CDR3 is TGTGCCAGCAGCCCGGACACCCACGAGCAGTACTTC. Amino acid sequence: CASSPDTHEQYF.

J is TRBJ2-2 and V is TRBV29-1; no reliable D call. Trimming shortened V by 2 bases and J by 4 bases, and 5 bases separated the two germline ends. Germline values: CDR1 SQVTM, CDR2 ANQGSEA. CDR3 size: 12 residues. The DNA of the CDR3 is TGCAGCGTTGAACGTGGCACCGGGGAGCTGTTTTTT. It yields the protein CSVERGTGELFF.

The V gene is TRBV28, the J gene TRBJ1-1; tentatively, D is TRBD1 (6 bases). This CDR3 has 13 amino acids. Germline V gives CDR1 MDHEN, CDR2 SYDVKM. Trimming took 10 bases from V and 1 from J, leaving 13 bases between them. CDR3 amino acids: CATAGQPNTEAFF. The CDR3 bases are TGTGCCACCGCCGGACAGCCGAACACTGAAGCTTTCTTT.

Only a few counts were recorded for this clone. The rearrangement links TRBV30 to TRBJ2-1; D is undetermined. Per germline, CDR1 GTSNPN and CDR2 SVGIG (reference sequence). Trimming cost V 0 bases and J 5 bases, with 11 bases left between them. The CDR3 runs 14 residues. The CDR3 nucleotides read TGTGCCTGGAGTGTACGTATCAGTAACAATGAGCAGTTCTTC. Translating it yields CAWSVRISNNEQFF.

The rearrangement joins TRBV19 to TRBJ2-1; D may be TRBD2 (6 bases). Germline loops: CDR1 LNHDA, CDR2 SQIVND (reference sequence). The CDR3 covers 14 residues. V lost 6 bases and J 7 bases, leaving 16 bases between the germline ends. In nucleotides, the CDR3 is TGTGCCAGTAGAGGGCAGGGAGGTCGGAATGAGCAGTTCTTC. Its protein product is CASRGQGGRNEQFF.

This chain links TRBV12-5 with TRBJ2-1; 10 bases are a match to TRBD2. This CDR3 spans 14 amino acids. J lost 10 bases, V lost 6 bases, and 9 bases had no gene match. Germline assignment: CDR1 LGHNT and CDR2 FRNRAP. CDR3 coding DNA: TGTGCTAGTGGCCGAAGTGGACTAGCGGAAGAGCAGTTCTTC. It specifies CASGRSGLAEEQFF.

The chain combines TRBV28 with TRBJ1-2; D possibly corresponds to TRBD1 (5 bases). Per the germline V gene, CDR1 is MDHEN and CDR2 is SYDVKM. V lost 10 bases to trimming and J lost 2 bases, with 14 bases between them. The CDR3 runs 13 residues. The CDR3 DNA sequence: TGTGCCATCAACCGGGGACTAAACTATGGCTACACCTTC. Its translation: CAINRGLNYGYTF.

The J gene is TRBJ2-4, the V gene TRBV12-5; 8 bases line up with TRBD2. The CDR3 is made up of 19 amino acids. Losses at the gene ends were 0 bases for V and 1 base for J; bases not matched to a gene: 11. CDR1 is LGHNT, CDR2 FRNRAP, per germline. CDR3 bases: TGTGCTAGTGGTTTGGTACGGGACGGGAGGGGGGTGGCCAAAAACATTCAGTACTTC. This gives the protein CASGLVRDGRGVAKNIQYF.